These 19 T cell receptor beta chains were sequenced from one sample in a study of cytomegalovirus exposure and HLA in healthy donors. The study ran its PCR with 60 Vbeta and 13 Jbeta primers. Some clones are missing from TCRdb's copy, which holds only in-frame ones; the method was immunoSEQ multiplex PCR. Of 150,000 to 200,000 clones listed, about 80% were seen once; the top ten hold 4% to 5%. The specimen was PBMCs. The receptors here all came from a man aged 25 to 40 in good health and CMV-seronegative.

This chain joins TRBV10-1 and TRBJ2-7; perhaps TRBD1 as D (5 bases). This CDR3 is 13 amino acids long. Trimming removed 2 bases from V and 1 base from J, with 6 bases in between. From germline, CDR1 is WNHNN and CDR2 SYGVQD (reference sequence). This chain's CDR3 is CASSEGHSYEQYF. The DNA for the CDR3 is TGCGCCAGCAGTGAGGGACATTCCTACGAGCAGTACTTC.

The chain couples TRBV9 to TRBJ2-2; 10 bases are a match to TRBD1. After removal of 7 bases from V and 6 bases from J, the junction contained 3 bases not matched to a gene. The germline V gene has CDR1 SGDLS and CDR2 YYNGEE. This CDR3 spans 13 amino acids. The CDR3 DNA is TGTGCCAGCGGACAGGGGGAAGCCGGGGAGCTGTTTTTT. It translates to CASGQGEAGELFF.

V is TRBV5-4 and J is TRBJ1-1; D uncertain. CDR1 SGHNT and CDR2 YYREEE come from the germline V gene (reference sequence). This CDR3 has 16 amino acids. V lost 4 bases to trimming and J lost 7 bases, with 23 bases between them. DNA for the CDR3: TGTGCCAGCAGCCCCCCTGGGAGGGTTCGAACGGTTGAAGCTTTCTTT. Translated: CASSPPGRVRTVEAFF.

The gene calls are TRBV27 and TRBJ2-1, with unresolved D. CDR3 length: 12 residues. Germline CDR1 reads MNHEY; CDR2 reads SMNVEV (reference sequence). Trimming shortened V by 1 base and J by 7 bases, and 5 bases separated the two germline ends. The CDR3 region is CASSLFGNEQFF. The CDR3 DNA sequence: TGTGCCAGCAGTTTATTCGGGAATGAGCAGTTCTTC.

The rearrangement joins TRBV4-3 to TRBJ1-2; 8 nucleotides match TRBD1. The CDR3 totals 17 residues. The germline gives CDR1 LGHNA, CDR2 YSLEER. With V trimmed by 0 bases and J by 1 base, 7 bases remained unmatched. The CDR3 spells CASSQDLGTGSNYGYTF. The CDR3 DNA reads TGCGCCAGCAGCCAAGACCTAGGGACAGGTAGTAACTATGGCTACACCTTC.

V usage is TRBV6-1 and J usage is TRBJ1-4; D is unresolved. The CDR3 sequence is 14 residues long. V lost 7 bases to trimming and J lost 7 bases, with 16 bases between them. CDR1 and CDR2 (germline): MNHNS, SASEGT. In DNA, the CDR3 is TGTGCCAGCAACGATCCGGGTCGCCCTGAAAAACTGTTTTTT. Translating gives CASNDPGRPEKLFF.

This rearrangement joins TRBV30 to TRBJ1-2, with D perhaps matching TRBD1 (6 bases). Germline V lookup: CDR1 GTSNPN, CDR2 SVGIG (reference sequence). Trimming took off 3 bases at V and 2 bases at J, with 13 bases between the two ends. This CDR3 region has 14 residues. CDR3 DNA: TGTGCCTGGAGAGAAACAGGGCTAAACTATGGCTACACCTTC. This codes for CAWRETGLNYGYTF. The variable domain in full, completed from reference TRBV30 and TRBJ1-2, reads SQTIHQWPATLVQPVGSPLSLECTVEGTSNPNLYWYRQAAGRGLQLLFYSVGIGQISSEVPQNLSASRPQDRQFILSSKKLLLSDSGFYLCAWRETGLNYGYTFGSGTRLTVV.

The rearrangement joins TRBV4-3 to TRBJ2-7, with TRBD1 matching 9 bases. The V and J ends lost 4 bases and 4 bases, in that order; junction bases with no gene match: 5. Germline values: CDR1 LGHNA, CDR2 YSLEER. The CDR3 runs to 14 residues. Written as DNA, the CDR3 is TGCGCCAGCAGCCCGCGACAGGGGGGTTACGAGCAGTACTTC. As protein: CASSPRQGGYEQYF.

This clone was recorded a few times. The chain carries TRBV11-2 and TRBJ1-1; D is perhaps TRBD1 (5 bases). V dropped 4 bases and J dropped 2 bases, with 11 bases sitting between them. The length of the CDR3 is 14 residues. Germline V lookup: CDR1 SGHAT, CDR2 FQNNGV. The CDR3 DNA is TGTGCCAGCAGCTCCAGGGCCGAAAACACTGAAGCTTTCTTT. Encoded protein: CASSSRAENTEAFF. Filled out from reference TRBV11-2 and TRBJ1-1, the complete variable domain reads EAGVAQSPRYKIIEKRQSVAFWCNPISGHATLYWYQQILGQGPKLLIQFQNNGVVDDSQLPKDRFSAERLKGVDSTLKIQPAKLEDSAVYLCASSSRAENTEAFFGQGTRLTVV.

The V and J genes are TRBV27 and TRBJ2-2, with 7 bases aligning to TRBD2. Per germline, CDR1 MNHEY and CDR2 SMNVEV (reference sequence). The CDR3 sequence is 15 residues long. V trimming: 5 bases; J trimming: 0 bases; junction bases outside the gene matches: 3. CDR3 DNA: TGTGCCAGCAGTCCTGGACTAGCGAACACCGGGGAGCTGTTTTTT. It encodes CASSPGLANTGELFF.

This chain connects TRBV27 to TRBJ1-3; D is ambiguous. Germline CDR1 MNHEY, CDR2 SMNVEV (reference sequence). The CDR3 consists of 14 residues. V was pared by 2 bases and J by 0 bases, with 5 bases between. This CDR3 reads CASSLSRSGNTIYF. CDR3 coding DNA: TGTGCCAGCAGTTTAAGCCGCTCTGGAAACACCATATATTTT.

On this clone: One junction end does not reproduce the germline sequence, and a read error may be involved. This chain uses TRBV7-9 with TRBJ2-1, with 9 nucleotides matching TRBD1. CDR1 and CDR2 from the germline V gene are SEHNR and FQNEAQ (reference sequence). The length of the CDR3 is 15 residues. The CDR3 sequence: CASNLGDRDDNEQFF. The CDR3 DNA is TGTGCCAGCAACTTAGGGGACAGGGACGACAATGAGCAGTTCTTC.

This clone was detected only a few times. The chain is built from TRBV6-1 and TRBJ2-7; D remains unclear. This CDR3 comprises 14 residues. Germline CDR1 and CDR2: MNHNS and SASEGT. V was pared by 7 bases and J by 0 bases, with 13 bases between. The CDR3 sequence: CASIVTPSSYEQYF. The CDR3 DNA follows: TGTGCCAGCATAGTGACACCGAGCTCCTACGAGCAGTACTTC.

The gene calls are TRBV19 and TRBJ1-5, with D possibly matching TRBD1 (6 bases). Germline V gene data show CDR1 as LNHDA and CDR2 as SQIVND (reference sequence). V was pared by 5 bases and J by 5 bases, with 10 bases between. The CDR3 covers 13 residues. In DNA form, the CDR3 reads TGTGCCAGTAGTTTAGGGGGGGATCAGCCCCAGCATTTT. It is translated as CASSLGGDQPQHF.

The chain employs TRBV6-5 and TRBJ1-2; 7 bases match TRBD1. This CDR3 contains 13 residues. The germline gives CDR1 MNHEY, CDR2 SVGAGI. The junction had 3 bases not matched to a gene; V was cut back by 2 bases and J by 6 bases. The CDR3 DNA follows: TGTGCCAGCAGTTACGGGACAGAGGATGGCTACACCTTC. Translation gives CASSYGTEDGYTF.

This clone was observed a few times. The DNA for the CDR3 is TGCGCCAGCAGCTTGGGGACTAGCGGCTACTACAATGAGCAGTTCTTC. Amino acids: CASSLGTSGYYNEQFF. This sequence joins TRBV5-1 and TRBJ2-1; 10 positions agree with TRBD2. Germline assignment: CDR1 SGHRS and CDR2 YFSETQ. This CDR3 is 16 amino acids long. V gave up 0 bases and J gave up 3 bases; unmatched junction bases: 3.

The CDR3 sequence is CASSLTSYTNSPLHF. CDR3 DNA sequence: TGTGCCAGCAGCTTAACGTCATACACCAATTCACCCCTCCACTTT. This chain joins TRBV7-3 and TRBJ1-6; no reliable D call. V was shortened by 0 bases and J by 7 bases, with 10 bases between the two germline ends. The germline CDR1 and CDR2 sequences are SGHTA and FQGTGA. CDR3 size: 15 residues.

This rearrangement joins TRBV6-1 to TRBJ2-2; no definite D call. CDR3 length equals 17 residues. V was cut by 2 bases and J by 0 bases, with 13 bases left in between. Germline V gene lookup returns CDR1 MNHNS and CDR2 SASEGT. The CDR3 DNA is TGTGCCAGCAGTGAAATAGTGCGGTTCGCGAACACCGGGGAGCTGTTTTTT. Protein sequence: CASSEIVRFANTGELFF.

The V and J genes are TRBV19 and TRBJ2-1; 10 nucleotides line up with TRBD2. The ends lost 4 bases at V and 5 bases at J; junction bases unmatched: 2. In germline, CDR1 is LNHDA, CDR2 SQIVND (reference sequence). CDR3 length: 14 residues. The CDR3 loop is CASSTLAGNNEQFF. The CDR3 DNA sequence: TGTGCCAGTAGTACACTAGCGGGAAACAATGAGCAGTTCTTC.